The 17 T cell receptor beta chains in this list originate from one sample, sequenced in a study of OX40 agonist ivuxolimab in advanced cancers. Profiled with immunoSEQ multiplex PCR; TCRdb holds only in-frame clones, not every one. The sample records about 96,000 clones, under 90% being singletons. This material consisted of CD4+ or CD8+ T cells sorted from blood, taken in a trial of the OX40 agonist ivuxolimab. The receptor set was obtained from an adult with an advanced solid tumor such as melanoma, head and neck, liver or kidney cancer.

This clone occurred once. V gene TRBV9 combines with J gene TRBJ2-4; possibly TRBD2 for D (5 bases). Deletions cut 0 bases from V and 0 bases from J, with 16 bases between. CDR1 SGDLS and CDR2 YYNGEE come from the germline V gene. The CDR3 spans 18 residues. CDR3 nucleotide sequence: TGTGCCAGCAGCGTAGGTCTAGCAGGTCATTCAGCCAAAAACATTCAGTACTTC. This codes for CASSVGLAGHSAKNIQYF.

This sequence joins TRBV9 and TRBJ2-7; 7 bases agree with TRBD2. There are 13 residues in the CDR3. The V gene's germline CDR1 is SGDLS and CDR2 YYNGEE. This CDR3 reads CPCRDYQTYEQYF. The CDR3 DNA reads as TGTCCGTGCCGGGACTATCAAACCTACGAGCAGTACTTC.

This clone turned up a few times. V gene TRBV2 combines with J gene TRBJ1-2; D unclear. V gave up 4 bases and J gave up 6 bases, with 12 bases separating them. The germline V gene encodes CDR1 SNHLY and CDR2 FYNNEI. The CDR3 extends over 13 amino acids. The CDR3 DNA reads TGTGCCAGCAGTGTGGGTCAGGTCAATGGCTACACCTTC. Its protein product is CASSVGQVNGYTF.

The chain recombines TRBV28 with TRBJ1-4; D is possibly TRBD1 (6 bases). The CDR3 runs to 18 residues. Deletions cut 2 bases from V and 0 bases from J, with 16 bases between. Germline V CDR1 and CDR2: MDHEN, SYDVKM. The CDR3 loop is CASSLAGTLLATNEKLFF. The CDR3 nucleotides read TGTGCCAGCAGTTTAGCCGGGACACTTCTAGCAACTAATGAAAAACTGTTTTTT.

The chain carries TRBV19 and TRBJ1-2; the match to TRBD1 covers 8 bases. The CDR3 extends over 15 amino acids. CDR1 is LNHDA and CDR2 is SQIVND in the germline V gene (reference sequence). V shed 4 bases and J 2 bases; nucleotides not matched to a gene: 6. In DNA form, the CDR3 reads TGTGCCAGTAGTAAGGGCGGGGACAGGAACTATGGCTACACCTTC. It translates to CASSKGGDRNYGYTF.

The chain couples TRBV6-1 to TRBJ1-5; TRBD1 aligns across 8 bases. V lost 6 bases, J lost 3 bases, and 1 base stayed unmatched. This CDR3 has 13 amino acids. Looked up from germline, CDR1 is MNHNS and CDR2 is SASEGT. The CDR3 loop is CASRTGDNQPQHF. DNA for the CDR3: TGTGCCAGCAGGACAGGGGACAATCAGCCCCAGCATTTT.

This rearrangement joins TRBV19 to TRBJ2-7, with 9 bases identical to TRBD1. The CDR3 contains 12 residues. Trimming removed 10 bases from V and 2 bases from J; junction bases left unmatched: 3. Germline loops: CDR1 LNHDA, CDR2 SQIVND (reference sequence). DNA for the CDR3: TGTGCCACAGGGACAGGGACCTACGAGCAGTACTTC. Translation: CATGTGTYEQYF.

This clone was detected only a few times. Other DNA sequences from this sample encode an identical CDR3 as well. The chain links TRBV7-2 to TRBJ1-2; D remains ambiguous. V shed 1 base and J shed 5 bases, with 8 bases lying between them. CDR3 length: 13 residues. Per the germline V gene, CDR1 is SGHTA and CDR2 is FQGNSA. The DNA for the CDR3 is TGTGCCAGCAGCTTAGAGTGGGGATATGGCTACACCTTC. It specifies CASSLEWGYGYTF.

CDR3 loop: CASSQDWGTSYNEQFF. In DNA, the CDR3 is TGCGCCAGCAGCCAAGATTGGGGAACCTCCTACAATGAGCAGTTCTTC. This chain joins TRBV4-3 and TRBJ2-1; D gene unclear. This CDR3 spans 16 amino acids. Trimming removed 0 bases at V and 0 bases at J, with 9 bases between. Germline values: CDR1 LGHNA, CDR2 YSLEER.

The chain links TRBV18 to TRBJ2-7; 11 bases agree with TRBD1. CDR3 size: 16 residues. Germline V CDR1 and CDR2: KGHSH, LQKENI. V lost 4 bases and J lost 6; bases outside the gene matches: 11. The CDR3 reads CASSLLPGQGVVEQYF. The CDR3 bases are TGTGCCAGCTCACTCCTGCCGGGACAGGGGGTTGTCGAGCAGTACTTC.

This chain connects TRBV5-5 to TRBJ1-3; possibly TRBD1 for D (5 bases). V was clipped by 0 bases and J by 0 bases, with 10 bases between them. This CDR3 region has 16 residues. CDR1 and CDR2 from the germline V gene are SGHKS and YYEKEE (reference sequence). This chain's CDR3 is CASSLGRGSSGNTIYF. DNA for the CDR3: TGTGCCAGCAGCTTGGGGCGGGGCTCCTCTGGAAACACCATATATTTT.

This chain links TRBV2 with TRBJ1-1, with 8 positions matching TRBD1. The CDR3 is 13 amino acids. The trim removed 5 bases at V and 6 bases at J, leaving 5 bases unmatched. Germline CDR1 and CDR2: SNHLY and FYNNEI. CDR3 region: CASSPRGRAEAFF. The CDR3 DNA follows: TGTGCCAGCAGTCCCAGGGGGCGCGCTGAAGCTTTCTTT.

The CDR3 spells CASSEFPDTQYF. The CDR3 coding sequence is TGTGCCAGCAGTGAGTTCCCAGATACGCAGTATTTT. J is TRBJ2-3 and V is TRBV2; D is unclear. The CDR3 extends over 12 amino acids. In germline, CDR1 is SNHLY, CDR2 FYNNEI. V lost 3 bases and J lost 4, with 5 bases in between.

This rearrangement joins TRBV12-5 to TRBJ1-2, with D hard to call. The CDR3 sequence is 12 residues long. V lost 3 bases and J lost 8, with 10 bases in between. The germline gives CDR1 LGHNT, CDR2 FRNRAP. The CDR3 coding sequence is TGTGCTAGTGGTTTCGGCCCGGGAGGCTACACCTTC. It encodes CASGFGPGGYTF. Together with reference TRBV12-5 and TRBJ1-2, the CDR3 gives the full variable domain: DARVTQTPRHKVTEMGQEVTMRCQPILGHNTVFWYRQTMMQGLELLAYFRNRAPLDDSGMPKDRFSAEMPDATLATLKIQPSEPRDSAVYFCASGFGPGGYTFGSGTRLTVV.

The chain carries TRBV15 and TRBJ2-1; D possibly uses TRBD1 or TRBD2 (5 bases each). This CDR3 contains 13 residues. The V and J ends lost 11 bases and 4 bases respectively, with 15 bases between them. The germline V gene encodes CDR1 LNHNV and CDR2 YYDKDF (reference sequence). CDR3 sequence (DNA): TGTGCCGCCGCCGAGGGGTGGTACAATGAGCAGTTCTTC. Encoded protein: CAAAEGWYNEQFF.

The V gene is TRBV2, the J gene TRBJ2-1; 14 positions match TRBD2. CDR3 size: 15 residues. Germline-derived CDR1 and CDR2 are SNHLY and FYNNEI. Unmatched junction bases numbered 5, after V lost 6 bases and J lost 7 bases. CDR3 DNA: TGTGCCAGCAGAGGGGGACTAGCGGGAGAGAATGAGCAGTTCTTC. It translates to CASRGGLAGENEQFF.

The J gene is TRBJ2-3, the V gene TRBV9, with D tentatively TRBD1 (6 bases). The CDR3 totals 15 residues. Per germline, CDR1 SGDLS and CDR2 YYNGEE. V lost 2 bases, J lost 2 bases, and 12 bases lay in between. CDR3 sequence reads: CASSVLGAHTDTQYF. The CDR3 nucleotides read TGTGCCAGCAGCGTGCTGGGGGCTCACACAGATACGCAGTATTTT.